This T cell receptor beta chain was documented in a study of Ad26.COV2.S vaccination and SARS-CoV-2 variants. About this clone: Antigen unknown.

Only in-frame clones appear in the TCRdb table, and some are missing; sequencing was by immunoSEQ multiplex PCR. This sample yields 440,000 or so clones, of which roughly 87% are seen a single time; about 1.7% belongs to the top ten. Study-wide results and caveats: People who got the vaccine or the placebo had similar non-spike TCR breadth.

Germline V gene sequence: CDR1 MDHEN, CDR2 SYDVKM. The CDR3 runs 14 residues. The V gene lost 1 base and the J gene lost 4 bases, with 10 bases spanning the gap. The treatment is: about 20 received Ad26.COV2.S at low or high dose, single or two shots; 5 received placebo; per-sample allocation not given. Vaccine and placebo recipients were sampled on day 63 after the first injection. The receptor's source is a person aged 18-65 years who received the Ad26.COV2.S COVID-19 vaccine or a placebo. V is TRBV28 and J is TRBJ1-2; D is undetermined. The specimen comprised peripheral blood, sampled in a trial of Ad26.COV2.S vaccine versus placebo. The CDR3 is CASSLSGWFYGYTF. The CDR3 coding sequence is TGTGCCAGCAGTTTATCGGGGTGGTTCTATGGCTACACCTTC.